The T cell receptor beta chain described here comes from a study of blood T cell repertoires in COVID-19. Clones were sequenced by immunoSEQ multiplex PCR, and TCRdb holds only the in-frame ones, with some missing. The sample lists hundreds of thousands of clones, 70% to 90% occurring once. This clone appeared once. The CDR3 sequence is 15 residues long. The germline CDR1 and CDR2 sequences are ENHRY and SYGVKD. The junction had 4 bases not matched to a gene; V was cut back by 2 bases and J by 3 bases. The genes are TRBV10-3 and TRBJ2-5; 9 bases are a match to TRBD2. This receptor was taken from a woman younger than 30 who had recovered from COVID-19. Sequences were obtained from peripheral blood. CDR3 DNA: TGTGCCATCAGTGAGGCCCGACTAGCGGAAGAGACCCAGTACTTC. As protein: CAISEARLAEETQYF.